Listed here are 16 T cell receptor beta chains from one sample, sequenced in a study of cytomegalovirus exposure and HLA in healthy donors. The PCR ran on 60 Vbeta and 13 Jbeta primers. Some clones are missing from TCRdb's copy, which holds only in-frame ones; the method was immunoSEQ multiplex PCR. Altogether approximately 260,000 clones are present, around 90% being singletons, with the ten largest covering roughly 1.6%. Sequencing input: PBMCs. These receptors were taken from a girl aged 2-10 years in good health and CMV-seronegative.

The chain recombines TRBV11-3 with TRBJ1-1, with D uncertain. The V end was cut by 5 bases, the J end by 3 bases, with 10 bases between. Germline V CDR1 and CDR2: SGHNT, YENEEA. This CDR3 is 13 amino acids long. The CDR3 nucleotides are TGTGCCAGCAGCCTTTTCCGGGACACTGAAGCTTTCTTT. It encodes CASSLFRDTEAFF.

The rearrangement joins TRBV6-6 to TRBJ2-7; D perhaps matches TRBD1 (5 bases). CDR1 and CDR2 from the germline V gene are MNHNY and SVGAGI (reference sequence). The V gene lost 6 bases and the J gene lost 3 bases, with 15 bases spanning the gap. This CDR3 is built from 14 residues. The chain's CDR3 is CASRPPDSNYEQYF. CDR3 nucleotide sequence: TGTGCCAGCAGACCACCCGACAGCAACTACGAGCAGTACTTC.

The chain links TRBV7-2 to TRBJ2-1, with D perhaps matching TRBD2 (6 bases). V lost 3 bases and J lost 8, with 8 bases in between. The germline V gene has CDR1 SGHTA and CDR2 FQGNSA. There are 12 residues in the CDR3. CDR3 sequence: CASSLWEDEQFF. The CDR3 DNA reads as TGTGCCAGCAGCTTGTGGGAGGATGAGCAGTTCTTC.

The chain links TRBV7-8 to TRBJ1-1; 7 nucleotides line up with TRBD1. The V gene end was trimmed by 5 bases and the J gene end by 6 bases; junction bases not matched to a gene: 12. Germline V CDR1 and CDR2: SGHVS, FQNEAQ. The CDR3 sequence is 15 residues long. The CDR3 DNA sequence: TGTGCCAGCAGCGCCCGCACACAGGGGATCGCTGAAGCTTTCTTT. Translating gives CASSARTQGIAEAFF.

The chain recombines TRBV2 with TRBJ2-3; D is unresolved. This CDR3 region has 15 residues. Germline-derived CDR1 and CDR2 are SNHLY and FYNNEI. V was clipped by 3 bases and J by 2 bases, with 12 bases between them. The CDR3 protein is CASSEGTTYTDTQYF. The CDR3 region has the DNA TGTGCCAGCAGTGAGGGCACCACGTACACAGATACGCAGTATTTT. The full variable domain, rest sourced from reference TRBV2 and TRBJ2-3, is EPEVTQTPSHQVTQMGQEVILRCVPISNHLYFYWYRQILGQKVEFLVSFYNNEISEKSEIFDDQFSVERPDGSNFTLKIRSTKLEDSAMYFCASSEGTTYTDTQYFGPGTRLTVL.

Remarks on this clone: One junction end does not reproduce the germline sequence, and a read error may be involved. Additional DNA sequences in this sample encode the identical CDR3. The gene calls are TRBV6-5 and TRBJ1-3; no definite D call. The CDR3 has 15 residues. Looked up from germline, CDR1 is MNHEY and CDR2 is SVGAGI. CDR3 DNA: TGTGCCAGTAGTTACACCGGGAGCTCTGGAAACACCATATATTTT. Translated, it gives CASSYTGSSGNTIYF.

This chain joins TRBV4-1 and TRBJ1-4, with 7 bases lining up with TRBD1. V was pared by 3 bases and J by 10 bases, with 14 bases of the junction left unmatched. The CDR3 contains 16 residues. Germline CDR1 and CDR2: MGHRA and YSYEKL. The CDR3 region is CASSQLDRAVSGKLFF. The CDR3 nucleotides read TGCGCCAGCAGCCAGCTCGACAGGGCGGTGTCGGGAAAACTGTTTTTT.

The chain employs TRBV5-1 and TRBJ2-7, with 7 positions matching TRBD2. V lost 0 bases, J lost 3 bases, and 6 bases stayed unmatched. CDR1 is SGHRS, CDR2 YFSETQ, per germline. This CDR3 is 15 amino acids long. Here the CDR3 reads CASSLGSGGGYEQYF. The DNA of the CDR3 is TGCGCCAGCAGCTTGGGGTCGGGGGGTGGCTACGAGCAGTACTTC.

The DNA of the CDR3 is TGTGCCAGTAGCCCTGACAGGGTAGATCAGCCCCAGCATTTT. Translation: CASSPDRVDQPQHF. The gene calls are TRBV19 and TRBJ1-5; 7 bases line up with TRBD1. This CDR3 has 14 residues. Germline CDR1 is LNHDA and CDR2 is SQIVND (reference sequence). The V segment lost 6 bases and the J segment 5 bases; nucleotides outside the gene matches: 7.

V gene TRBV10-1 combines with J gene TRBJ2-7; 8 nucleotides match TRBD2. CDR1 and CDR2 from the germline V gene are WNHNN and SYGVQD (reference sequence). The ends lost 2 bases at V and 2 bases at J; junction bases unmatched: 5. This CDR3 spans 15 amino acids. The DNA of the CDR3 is TGCGCCAGCAGTGAGGGAGTAGCGGGGACCTACGAGCAGTACTTC. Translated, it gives CASSEGVAGTYEQYF.

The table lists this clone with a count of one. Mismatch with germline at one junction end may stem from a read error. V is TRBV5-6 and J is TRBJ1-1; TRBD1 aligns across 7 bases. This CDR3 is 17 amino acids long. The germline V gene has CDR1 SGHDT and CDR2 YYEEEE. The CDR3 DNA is TGTGCCAGCACCTTGCATGGGACAGATTTTATGAACACTGAAGCTTTCTTT. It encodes CASTLHGTDFMNTEAFF.

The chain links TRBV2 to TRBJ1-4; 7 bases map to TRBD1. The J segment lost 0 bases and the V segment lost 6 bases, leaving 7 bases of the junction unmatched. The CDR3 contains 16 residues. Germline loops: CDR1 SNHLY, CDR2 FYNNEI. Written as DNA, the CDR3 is TGTGCCAGCAGCGACAGGGTGCTTGCAACTAATGAAAAACTGTTTTTT. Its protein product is CASSDRVLATNEKLFF.

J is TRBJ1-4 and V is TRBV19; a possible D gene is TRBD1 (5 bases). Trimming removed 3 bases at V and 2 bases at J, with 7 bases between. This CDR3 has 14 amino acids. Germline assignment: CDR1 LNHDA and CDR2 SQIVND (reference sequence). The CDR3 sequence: CASSISGTNEKLFF. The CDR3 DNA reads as TGTGCCAGTAGTATTTCAGGGACTAATGAAAAACTGTTTTTT.

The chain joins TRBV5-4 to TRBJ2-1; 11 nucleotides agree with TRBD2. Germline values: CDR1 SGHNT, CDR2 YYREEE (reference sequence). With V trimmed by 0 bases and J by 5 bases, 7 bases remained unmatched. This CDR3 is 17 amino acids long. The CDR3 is CASSLAASGRLDNEQFF. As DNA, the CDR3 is TGTGCCAGCAGCTTGGCGGCTAGCGGGAGGCTAGACAATGAGCAGTTCTTC.

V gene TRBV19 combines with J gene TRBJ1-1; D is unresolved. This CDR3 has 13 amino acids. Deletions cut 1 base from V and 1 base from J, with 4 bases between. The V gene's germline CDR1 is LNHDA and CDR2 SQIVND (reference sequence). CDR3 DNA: TGTGCCAGTAGTATAGTAAAGAACACTGAAGCTTTCTTT. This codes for CASSIVKNTEAFF.

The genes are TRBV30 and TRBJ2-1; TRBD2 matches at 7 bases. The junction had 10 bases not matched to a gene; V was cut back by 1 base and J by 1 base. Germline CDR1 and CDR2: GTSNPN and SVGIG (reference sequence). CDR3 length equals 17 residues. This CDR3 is CAWSGGEGSMSYNEQFF. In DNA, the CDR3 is TGTGCCTGGAGTGGGGGGGAGGGGAGCATGTCCTACAATGAGCAGTTCTTC.